Listed below are T cell receptor beta chains from one sample, sequenced in a study of T cell responses to AZD1222 COVID-19 vaccine. Repertoires were generated with immunoSEQ multiplex PCR, while TCRdb's copy carries only in-frame clones and drops some. Found here are around 200,000 clones, 88% of them singletons; the top ten hold approximately 0.49%. The specimen comprised peripheral blood, sampled on day 0 of AZD1222 vaccination. Receptors were obtained from an adult in good health. Both conserved end residues are part of each CDR3. D genes are given only for firm matches. Where a row states a size, it is once, few, many or the class of an expanded clone; other rows omit it.

>TRBV6-5|few|TRBJ1-2|TRBD1
CASSSTRGQNGYTF
TGTGCCAGCAGTTCAACCAGGGGGCAGAATGGCTACACCTTC
>TRBV2|-|TRBJ1-1|-
CASSEARGRGTEAFF
TGTGCCAGCAGTGAAGCGCGGGGGCGGGGCACTGAAGCTTTCTTT
>TRBV4-1|-|TRBJ2-4|TRBD2
CASSQDIAGAGNIQYF
TGCGCCAGCAGCCAAGATATAGCGGGAGCGGGAAACATTCAGTACTTC
>TRBV7-2|-|TRBJ1-2|-
CASSFRRRGEEGYTF
TGTGCCAGCAGCTTCCGCCGGAGAGGGGAAGAAGGCTACACCTTC
>TRBV5-5|few|TRBJ1-2|-
CASSLEAPRRGVYGYTF
TGTGCCAGCAGCTTGGAGGCCCCCCGCCGTGGGGTCTATGGCTACACCTTC
>TRBV30|-|TRBJ1-1|TRBD1
CAWSSGQGRTEAFF
TGTGCCTGGAGTTCTGGACAGGGAAGGACTGAAGCTTTCTTT
>TRBV7-3|-|TRBJ2-2|TRBD2
CASSPRREENGELFF
TGTGCCAGCAGCCCCCGACGGGAGGAAAACGGGGAGCTGTTTTTT
>TRBV24-1|-|TRBJ2-7|TRBD1
CATSADRGEQYF
TGTGCCACCAGTGCGGACAGGGGGGAGCAGTACTTC
>TRBV9|-|TRBJ1-3|TRBD1
CASSPVGTGVGNTIYF
TGTGCCAGCAGCCCCGTGGGGACAGGGGTCGGAAACACCATATATTTT
>TRBV10-3|-|TRBJ2-2|-
CAISERGNTGELFF
TGTGCCATCAGTGAGCGGGGGAACACCGGGGAGCTGTTTTTT
>TRBV28|-|TRBJ2-7|-
CASSLTSSSYEQYF
TGTGCCAGCAGTCTCACAAGTAGCTCCTACGAGCAGTACTTC
>TRBV5-1|-|TRBJ2-7|-
CASRSEGTRTYEQYF
TGCGCCAGCAGGTCGGAGGGGACAAGAACCTACGAGCAGTACTTC
>TRBV7-2|-|TRBJ1-1|-
CASSFGGNMNTEAFF
TGTGCCAGCAGCTTCGGAGGGAACATGAACACTGAAGCTTTCTTT
>TRBV5-1|-|TRBJ1-3|-
CASSLADRRDTIYF
TGCGCCAGCAGCTTGGCAGACAGGAGAGACACCATATATTTT
>TRBV28|-|TRBJ2-7|TRBD2
CASRGSLGTSGYEQYF
TGTGCCAGCAGAGGCTCCCTGGGGACTAGTGGCTACGAGCAGTACTTC
>TRBV27|-|TRBJ1-5|-
CASSPLGAGLSNQPQHF
TGTGCCAGCAGTCCCTTGGGAGCAGGACTTAGCAATCAGCCCCAGCATTTT
>TRBV28|-|TRBJ2-1|-
CASSLVLQGGALEQFF
TGTGCCAGCAGTTTGGTCCTACAAGGGGGGGCGCTTGAGCAGTTCTTC
>TRBV9|-|TRBJ2-7|-
CASSVAQGEEQYF
TGTGCCAGCAGCGTTGCACAGGGTGAAGAGCAGTACTTC
>TRBV7-7|-|TRBJ2-5|TRBD2
CASSKAGTSGSQTQYF
TGTGCTAGCAGCAAGGCCGGGACTAGCGGGAGTCAGACCCAGTACTTC
>TRBV3-1/TRBV3-2|-|TRBJ2-1|-
CASSQGRGPGNEQFF
TGTGCCAGCAGCCAGGGGCGGGGGCCGGGGAATGAGCAGTTCTTC
>TRBV29-1|many|TRBJ1-3|TRBD1
CSGGQGNTIYF
TGCAGCGGGGGACAGGGAAACACCATATATTTT
>TRBV13|-|TRBJ1-1|-
CASSLGGAYTEAFF
TGTGCCAGCAGCTTAGGGGGCGCCTACACTGAAGCTTTCTTT
>TRBV18|-|TRBJ1-2|-
CASSPDNYGYTF
TGTGCCAGCTCACCGGATAACTATGGCTACACCTTC
>TRBV6-1|-|TRBJ2-3|TRBD2
CASRESGDRTDTQYF
TGTGCCAGCAGAGAGAGCGGGGATAGGACAGATACGCAGTATTTT
>TRBV7-8|-|TRBJ1-3|-
CASSLAVSLVNPTGNTIYF
TGTGCCAGCAGCTTAGCTGTGTCGCTTGTAAACCCCACTGGAAACACCATATATTTT
>TRBV7-9|-|TRBJ2-1|-
CASSSLKGGYNEQFF
TGTGCCAGCAGCTCGTTAAAGGGGGGGTACAATGAGCAGTTCTTC
>TRBV7-9|once|TRBJ2-3|-
CAGGSWVNDTQYF
TGTGCCGGGGGTTCTTGGGTTAACGATACGCAGTATTTT
>TRBV5-1|once|TRBJ2-6|TRBD1
CASSLAGGQGLSGANVLTF
TGCGCCAGCAGCTTGGCGGGGGGACAGGGCCTCTCTGGGGCCAACGTCCTGACTTTC
>TRBV30|-|TRBJ1-2|TRBD1
CAWSSVRGLGGYTF
TGTGCCTGGAGTAGCGTCAGGGGGCTTGGTGGCTACACCTTC
>TRBV9|-|TRBJ2-3|TRBD1
CASSGATGTGSLREDTQYF
TGTGCCAGCAGCGGTGCGACCGGGACAGGGTCGCTTCGTGAAGATACGCAGTATTTT
>TRBV24-1|-|TRBJ2-3|-
CATSPGLPTDTQYF
TGTGCCACCTCTCCGGGACTCCCCACAGATACGCAGTATTTT
>TRBV15|-|TRBJ2-7|-
CATSREEQGNEQYF
TGTGCCACCAGCAGAGAGGAACAGGGAAACGAGCAGTACTTC
>TRBV30|-|TRBJ1-2|-
CAWSPEGRKMGGYTF
TGTGCCTGGAGCCCCGAGGGGAGGAAGATGGGAGGCTACACCTTC
>TRBV9|-|TRBJ2-7|TRBD2
CASSPGLAGGVHEQYF
TGTGCCAGCAGCCCGGGACTAGCGGGGGGGGTCCACGAGCAGTACTTC
>TRBV5-1|-|TRBJ1-3|-
CASSPAVSSGNTIYF
TGCGCCAGCAGCCCAGCAGTGAGCTCTGGAAACACCATATATTTT
>TRBV9|-|TRBJ2-2|-
CASSETGSRSGELFF
TGTGCCAGCAGTGAAACAGGGAGTAGGTCCGGGGAGCTGTTTTTT
>TRBV5-1|-|TRBJ2-3|TRBD2
CASTSGGSTDTQYF
TGCGCCAGCACTAGCGGGGGTAGCACAGATACGCAGTATTTT
>TRBV13|-|TRBJ2-4|-
CASSLRGFKNIQYF
TGTGCCAGCAGCTTAAGGGGGTTCAAAAACATTCAGTACTTC
>TRBV6-5|-|TRBJ2-2|TRBD1
CASRDRGIHPRQLFF
TGTGCCAGCAGGGACAGGGGCATTCACCCCCGACAGCTGTTTTTT
>TRBV3-1/TRBV3-2|many|TRBJ1-2|-
CASSQSQNYGYTF
TGTGCCAGCAGCCAAAGTCAGAATTATGGCTACACCTTC
>TRBV23-1|few|TRBJ2-4|TRBD1
CASSQTAGTGGFRYF
TGCGCCAGCAGTCAGACCGCCGGGACAGGGGGCTTCAGGTACTTC
>TRBV6-5|-|TRBJ1-1|TRBD1
CASSYRGRLTEAFF
TGTGCCAGCAGTTACAGGGGGCGATTGACTGAAGCTTTCTTT
>TRBV27|-|TRBJ1-4|-
CASSLFKREKLFF
TGTGCCAGCAGTTTATTTAAGAGGGAAAAACTGTTTTTT
>TRBV7-8|-|TRBJ2-1|-
CASSSTPGTYNEQFF
TGTGCCAGCAGCTCGACTCCCGGGACCTACAATGAGCAGTTCTTC
>TRBV6-4|-|TRBJ1-5|-
CASSDGSGQPQHF
TGTGCCAGCAGTGATGGTTCCGGTCAGCCCCAGCATTTT
>TRBV9|-|TRBJ2-3|TRBD2
CASSVDPAGGSDTQYF
TGTGCCAGCAGCGTAGACCCAGCGGGGGGTTCAGATACGCAGTATTTT
>TRBV28|once|TRBJ1-6|-
CASGGNSPLHF
TGTGCCAGCGGGGGAAATTCACCCCTCCACTTT
>TRBV7-8|-|TRBJ1-6|-
CASSLGQNSYNSPLHF
TGTGCCAGCAGCTTGGGGCAGAACTCCTATAATTCACCCCTCCACTTT
>TRBV30|-|TRBJ1-1|-
CAWSVLGTEAFF
TGTGCCTGGAGTGTTCTTGGCACTGAAGCTTTCTTT
>TRBV30|-|TRBJ1-5|TRBD1
CAWSQGTGFFSNQPQHF
TGTGCCTGGAGTCAGGGGACAGGGTTTTTTAGCAATCAGCCCCAGCATTTT
>TRBV10-3|-|TRBJ1-3|-
CAIQALRDSSNTIYF
TGTGCCATCCAAGCCCTCCGGGACTCAAGTAACACCATATATTTT
>TRBV10-2|-|TRBJ1-5|-
CASSEQGGQPQHF
TGCGCCAGCAGTGAACAGGGCGGTCAGCCCCAGCATTTT
>TRBV5-1|-|TRBJ2-2|-
CASSWTSRDSVGTGELFF
TGCGCCAGCAGCTGGACGTCGAGGGACTCAGTAGGGACCGGGGAGCTGTTTTTT
>TRBV5-1|-|TRBJ2-3|-
CASSPAGGQTTDTQYF
TGCGCCAGCAGCCCGGCCGGTGGACAGACCACAGATACGCAGTATTTT
>TRBV11-2|-|TRBJ2-7|-
CASSSRLTASYEQYF
TGTGCCAGCAGCTCCCGGCTGACGGCCTCCTACGAGCAGTACTTC